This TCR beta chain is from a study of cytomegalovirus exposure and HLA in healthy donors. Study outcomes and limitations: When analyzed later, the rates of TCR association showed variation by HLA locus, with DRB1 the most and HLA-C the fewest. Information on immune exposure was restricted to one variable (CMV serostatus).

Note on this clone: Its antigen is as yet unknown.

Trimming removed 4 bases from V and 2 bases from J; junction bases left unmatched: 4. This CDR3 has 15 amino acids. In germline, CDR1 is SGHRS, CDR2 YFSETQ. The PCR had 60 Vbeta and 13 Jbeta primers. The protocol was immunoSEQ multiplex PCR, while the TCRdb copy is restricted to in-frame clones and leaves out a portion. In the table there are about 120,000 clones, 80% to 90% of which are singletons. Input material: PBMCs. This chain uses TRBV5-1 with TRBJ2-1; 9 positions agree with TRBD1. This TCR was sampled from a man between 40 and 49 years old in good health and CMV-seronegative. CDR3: CASSLTGGPYNEQFF. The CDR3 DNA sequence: TGCGCCAGCAGCCTTACAGGGGGCCCCTACAATGAGCAGTTCTTC.